The present T cell receptor (beta chain) was sequenced within a study of blood T cell repertoires in COVID-19. This table comes from immunoSEQ multiplex PCR, and its TCRdb copy is limited to in-frame clones, with some not included. The sample shows over 90,000 clones, almost 90% of them seen only once. The V gene's germline CDR1 is LGHNA and CDR2 YSLEER. This CDR3 comprises 16 residues. Trimming took 1 base from V and 2 from J, leaving 12 bases between them. The TCR originated in a human donor in a cohort sampled during active COVID-19. The V call is TRBV4-3, the J call TRBJ2-1; D perhaps matches TRBD2 (6 bases). Sequenced: peripheral blood. The CDR3 DNA reads as TGCGCCAGCAGCCAAGCGGAGGGCAGAACCTACAATGAGCAGTTCTTC. Translating it yields CASSQAEGRTYNEQFF.